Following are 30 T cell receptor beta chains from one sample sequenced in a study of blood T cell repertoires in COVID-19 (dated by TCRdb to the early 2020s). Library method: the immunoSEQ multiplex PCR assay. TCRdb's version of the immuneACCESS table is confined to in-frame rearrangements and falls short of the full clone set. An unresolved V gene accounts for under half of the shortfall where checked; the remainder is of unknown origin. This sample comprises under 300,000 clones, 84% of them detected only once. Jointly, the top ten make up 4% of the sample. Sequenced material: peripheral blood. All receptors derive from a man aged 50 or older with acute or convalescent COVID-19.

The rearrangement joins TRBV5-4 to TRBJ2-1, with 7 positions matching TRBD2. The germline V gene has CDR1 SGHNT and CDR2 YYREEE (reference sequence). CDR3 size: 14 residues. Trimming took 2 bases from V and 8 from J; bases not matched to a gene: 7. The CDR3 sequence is CASSLVGGRHEQFF. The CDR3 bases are TGTGCCAGCAGCTTAGTGGGGGGGAGGCATGAGCAGTTCTTC.

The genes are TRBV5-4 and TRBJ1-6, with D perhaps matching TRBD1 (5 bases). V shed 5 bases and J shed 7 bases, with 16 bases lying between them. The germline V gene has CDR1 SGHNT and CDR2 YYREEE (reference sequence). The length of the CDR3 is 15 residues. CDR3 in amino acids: CASRPDRLRNSPLHF. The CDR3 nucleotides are TGTGCCAGCAGACCCGACAGACTGCGAAATTCACCCCTCCACTTT. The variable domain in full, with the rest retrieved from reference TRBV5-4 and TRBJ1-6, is ETGVTQSPTHLIKTRGQQVTLRCSSQSGHNTVSWYQQALGQGPQFIFQYYREEENGRGNFPPRFSGLQFPNYSSELNVNALELDDSALYLCASRPDRLRNSPLHFGNGTRLTVT.

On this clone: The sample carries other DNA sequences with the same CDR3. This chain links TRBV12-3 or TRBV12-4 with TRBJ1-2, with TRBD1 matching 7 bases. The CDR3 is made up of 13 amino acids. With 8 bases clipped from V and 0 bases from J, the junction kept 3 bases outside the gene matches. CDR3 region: CASRTGANYGYTF. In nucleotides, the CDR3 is TGTGCCAGCCGGACAGGAGCTAACTATGGCTACACCTTC.

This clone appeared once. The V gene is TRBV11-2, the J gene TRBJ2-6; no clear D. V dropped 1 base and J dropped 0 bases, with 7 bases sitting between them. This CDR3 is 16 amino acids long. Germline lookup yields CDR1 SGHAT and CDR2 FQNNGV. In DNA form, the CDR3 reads TGTGCCAGCAGCTTAGTAGTAAACTCTGGGGCCAACGTCCTGACTTTC. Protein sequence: CASSLVVNSGANVLTF. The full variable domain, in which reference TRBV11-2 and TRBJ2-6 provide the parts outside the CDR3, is EAGVAQSPRYKIIEKRQSVAFWCNPISGHATLYWYQQILGQGPKLLIQFQNNGVVDDSQLPKDRFSAERLKGVDSTLKIQPAKLEDSAVYLCASSLVVNSGANVLTFGAGSRLTVL.

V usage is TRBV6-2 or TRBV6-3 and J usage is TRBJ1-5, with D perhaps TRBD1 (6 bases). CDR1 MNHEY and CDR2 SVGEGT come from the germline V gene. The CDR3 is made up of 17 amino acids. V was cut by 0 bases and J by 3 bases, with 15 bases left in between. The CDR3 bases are TGTGCCAGCAGTTACTCGGCAATGACAGGTCACAATCAGCCCCAGCATTTT. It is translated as CASSYSAMTGHNQPQHF.

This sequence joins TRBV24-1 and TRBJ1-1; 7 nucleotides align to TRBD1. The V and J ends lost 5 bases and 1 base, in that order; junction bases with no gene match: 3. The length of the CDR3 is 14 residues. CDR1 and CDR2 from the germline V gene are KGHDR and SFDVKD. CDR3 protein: CATSARDRNTEAFF. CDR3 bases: TGTGCCACCAGTGCCCGGGACAGGAACACTGAAGCTTTCTTT.

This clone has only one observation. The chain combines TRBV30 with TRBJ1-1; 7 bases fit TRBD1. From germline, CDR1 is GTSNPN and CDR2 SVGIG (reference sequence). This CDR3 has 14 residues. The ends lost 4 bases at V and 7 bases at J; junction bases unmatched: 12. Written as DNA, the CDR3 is TGTGCCTGGAATTCCGGGGACAGCCGAATTGAAGCTTTCTTT. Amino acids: CAWNSGDSRIEAFF.

Here the CDR3 DNA reads TGCGCCAGCAGTGGCATGAACAGGGCGGCCTACAATGAGCAGTTCTTC. Translation gives CASSGMNRAAYNEQFF. This chain uses TRBV10-2 with TRBJ2-1; D is perhaps TRBD1 (6 bases). Germline values: CDR1 WSHSY, CDR2 SAAADI. This CDR3 is 16 amino acids long. V was trimmed by 4 bases and J by 2 bases, leaving 15 bases between them.

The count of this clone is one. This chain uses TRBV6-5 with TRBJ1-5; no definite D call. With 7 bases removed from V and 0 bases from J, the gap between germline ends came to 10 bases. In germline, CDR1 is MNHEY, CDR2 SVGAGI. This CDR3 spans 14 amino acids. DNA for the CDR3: TGTGCCAGCATGCAGGCTAATAGCAATCAGCCCCAGCATTTT. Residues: CASMQANSNQPQHF.

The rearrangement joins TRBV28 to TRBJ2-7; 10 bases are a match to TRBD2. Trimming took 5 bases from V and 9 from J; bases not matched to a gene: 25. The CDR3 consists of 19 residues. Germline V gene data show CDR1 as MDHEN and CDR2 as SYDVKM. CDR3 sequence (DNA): TGTGCCAGCAGTCAACTGGGGGGCCTAGCGGGAGACCGGAGGTTGGGGCAGTACTTC. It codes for CASSQLGGLAGDRRLGQYF.

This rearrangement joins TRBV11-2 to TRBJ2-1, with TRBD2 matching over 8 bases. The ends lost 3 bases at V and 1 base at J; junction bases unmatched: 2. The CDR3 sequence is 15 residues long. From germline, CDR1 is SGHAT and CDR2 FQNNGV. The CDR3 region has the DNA TGTGCCAGCAGCTTTACTAGCGGTTCCTACAATGAGCAGTTCTTC. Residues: CASSFTSGSYNEQFF.

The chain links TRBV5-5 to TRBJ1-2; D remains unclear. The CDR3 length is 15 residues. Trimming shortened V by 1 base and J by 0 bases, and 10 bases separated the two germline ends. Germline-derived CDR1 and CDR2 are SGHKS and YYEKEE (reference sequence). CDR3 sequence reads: CASSLSPDTNYGYTF. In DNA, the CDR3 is TGTGCCAGCAGCTTGTCCCCAGACACTAACTATGGCTACACCTTC.

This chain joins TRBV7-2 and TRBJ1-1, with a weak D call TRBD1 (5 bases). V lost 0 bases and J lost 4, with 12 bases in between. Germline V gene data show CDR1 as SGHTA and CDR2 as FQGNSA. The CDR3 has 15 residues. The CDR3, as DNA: TGTGCCAGCAGCTTAGCTTCGGGGGGAGGCACTGAAGCTTTCTTT. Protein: CASSLASGGGTEAFF.

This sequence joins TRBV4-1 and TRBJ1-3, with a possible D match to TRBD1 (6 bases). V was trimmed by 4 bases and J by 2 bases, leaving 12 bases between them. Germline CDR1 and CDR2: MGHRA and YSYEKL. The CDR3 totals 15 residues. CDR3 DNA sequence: TGCGCCAGCAGCCTATCCGGGGGGCCTGGAAACACCATATATTTT. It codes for CASSLSGGPGNTIYF.

The CDR3 DNA reads as TGTGCCAGCAGCTTGGCCGTAGCGGGGGGCTTTCGGAGTGAGCAGTTCTTC. Amino acids: CASSLAVAGGFRSEQFF. V is TRBV5-8 and J is TRBJ2-1, with 10 bases identical to TRBD2. Germline V gives CDR1 SGHTS, CDR2 YDEGEE. J lost 9 bases, V lost 0 bases, and 12 bases had no gene match. The CDR3 runs to 17 residues. The complete variable domain, with remaining parts taken from reference TRBV5-8 and TRBJ2-1, reads EAGVTQSPTHLIKTRGQQATLRCSPISGHTSVYWYQQALGLGLQFLLWYDEGEERNRGNFPPRFSGRQFPNYSSELNVNALELEDSALYLCASSLAVAGGFRSEQFFGPGTRLTVL.

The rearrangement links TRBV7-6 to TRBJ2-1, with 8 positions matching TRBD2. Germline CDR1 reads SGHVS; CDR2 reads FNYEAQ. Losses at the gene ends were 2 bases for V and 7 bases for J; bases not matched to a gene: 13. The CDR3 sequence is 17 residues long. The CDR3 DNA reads TGTGCCAGCAGCTTAATTACTCCGGGACTAGGGCGGAATGAGCAGTTCTTC. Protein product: CASSLITPGLGRNEQFF.

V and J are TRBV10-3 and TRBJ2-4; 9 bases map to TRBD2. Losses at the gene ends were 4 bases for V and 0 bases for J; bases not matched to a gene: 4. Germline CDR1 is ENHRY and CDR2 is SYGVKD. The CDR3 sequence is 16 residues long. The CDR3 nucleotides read TGTGCCATCAGTGCTGCTAGCGGGGAAGCCAAAAACATTCAGTACTTC. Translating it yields CAISAASGEAKNIQYF.

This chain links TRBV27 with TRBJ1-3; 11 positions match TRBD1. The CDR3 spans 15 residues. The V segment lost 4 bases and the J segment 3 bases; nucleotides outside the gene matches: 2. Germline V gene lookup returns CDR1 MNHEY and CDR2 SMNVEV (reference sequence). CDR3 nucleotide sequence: TGTGCCAGCAGTTCCGGGACAGGGGGTGGAAACACCATATATTTT. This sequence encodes CASSSGTGGGNTIYF.

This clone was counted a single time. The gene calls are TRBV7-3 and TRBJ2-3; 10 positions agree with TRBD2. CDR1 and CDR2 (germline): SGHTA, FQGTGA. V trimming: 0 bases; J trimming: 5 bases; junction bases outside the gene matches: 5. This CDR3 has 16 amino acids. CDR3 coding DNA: TGTGCCAGCAGCTTAACGCTAGCGGGAGAACTAGATACGCAGTATTTT. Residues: CASSLTLAGELDTQYF.

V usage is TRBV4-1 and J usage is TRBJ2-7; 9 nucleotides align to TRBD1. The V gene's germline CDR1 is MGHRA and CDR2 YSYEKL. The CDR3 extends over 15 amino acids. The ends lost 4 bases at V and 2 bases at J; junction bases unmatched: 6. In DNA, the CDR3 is TGCGCCAGCAGCCGGGACAGGGAAGAGGCCTACGAGCAGTACTTC. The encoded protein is CASSRDREEAYEQYF.

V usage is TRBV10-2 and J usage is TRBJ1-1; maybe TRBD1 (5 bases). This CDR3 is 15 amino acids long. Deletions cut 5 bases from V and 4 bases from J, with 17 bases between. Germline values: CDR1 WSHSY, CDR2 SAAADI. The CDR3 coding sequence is TGCGCCAGCAGTAAACCAGTGGGGAGGGGCACTGAAGCTTTCTTT. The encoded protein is CASSKPVGRGTEAFF.

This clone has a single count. CDR3 nucleotide sequence: TGTGCCAGCAGCTTTGCCCCCCGGACAGGGCTTTCTGGAAACACCATATATTTT. Translation gives CASSFAPRTGLSGNTIYF. The chain employs TRBV7-6 and TRBJ1-3; 8 bases agree with TRBD1. The V gene end was trimmed by 3 bases and the J gene end by 1 base; junction bases not matched to a gene: 11. CDR3 length: 18 amino acids. Germline V CDR1 and CDR2: SGHVS, FNYEAQ.

This CDR3 is CASSEGAPNQPQHF. In nucleotides, the CDR3 is TGTGCCAGCAGTGAAGGGGCTCCCAATCAGCCCCAGCATTTT. The V call is TRBV2, the J call TRBJ1-5; D is unresolved. The CDR3 runs to 14 residues. The V and J ends lost 1 base and 3 bases respectively, with 7 bases between them. Germline-derived CDR1 and CDR2 are SNHLY and FYNNEI.

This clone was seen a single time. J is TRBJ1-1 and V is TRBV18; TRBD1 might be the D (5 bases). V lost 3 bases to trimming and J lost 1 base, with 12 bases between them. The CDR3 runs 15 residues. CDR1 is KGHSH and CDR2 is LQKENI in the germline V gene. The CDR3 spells CASSPQGAANTEAFF. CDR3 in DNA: TGTGCCAGCTCACCGCAGGGCGCAGCGAACACTGAAGCTTTCTTT.

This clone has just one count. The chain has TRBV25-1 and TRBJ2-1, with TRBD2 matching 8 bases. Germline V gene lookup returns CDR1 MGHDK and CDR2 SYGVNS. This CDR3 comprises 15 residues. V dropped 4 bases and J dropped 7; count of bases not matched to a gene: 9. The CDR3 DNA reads TGTGCCAGCAGTGTAAGAGGCGGGAGGCTGAATGAGCAGTTCTTC. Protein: CASSVRGGRLNEQFF.

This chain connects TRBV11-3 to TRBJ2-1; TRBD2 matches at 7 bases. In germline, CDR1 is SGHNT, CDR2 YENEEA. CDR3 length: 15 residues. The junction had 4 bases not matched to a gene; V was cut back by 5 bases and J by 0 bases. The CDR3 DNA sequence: TGTGCCAGCAGCACGAGGACTAGCTCCTACAATGAGCAGTTCTTC. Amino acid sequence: CASSTRTSSYNEQFF.

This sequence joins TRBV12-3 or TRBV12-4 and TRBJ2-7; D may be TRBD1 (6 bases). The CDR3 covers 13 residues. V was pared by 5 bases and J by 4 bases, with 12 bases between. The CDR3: CASSRGQPYEQYF. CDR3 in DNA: TGTGCCAGCAGTCGCGGACAGCCATACGAGCAGTACTTC.

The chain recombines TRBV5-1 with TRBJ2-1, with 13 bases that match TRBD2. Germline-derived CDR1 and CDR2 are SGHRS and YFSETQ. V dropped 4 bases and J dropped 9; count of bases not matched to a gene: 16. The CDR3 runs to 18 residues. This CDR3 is CASSPRTSGRVVEGEQFF. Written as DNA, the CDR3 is TGCGCCAGCAGCCCCAGGACTAGCGGGAGAGTAGTGGAGGGTGAGCAGTTCTTC. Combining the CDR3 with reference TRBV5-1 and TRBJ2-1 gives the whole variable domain KAGVTQTPRYLIKTRGQQVTLSCSPISGHRSVSWYQQTPGQGLQFLFEYFSETQRNKGNFPGRFSGRQFSNSRSEMNVSTLELGDSALYLCASSPRTSGRVVEGEQFFGPGTRLTVL.

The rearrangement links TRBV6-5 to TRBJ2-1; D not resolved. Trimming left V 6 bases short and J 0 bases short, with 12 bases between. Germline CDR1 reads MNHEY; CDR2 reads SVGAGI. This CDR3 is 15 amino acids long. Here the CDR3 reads CASSRSLNSYNEQFF. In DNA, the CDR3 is TGTGCCAGCAGCCGGTCCCTCAACTCCTACAATGAGCAGTTCTTC.

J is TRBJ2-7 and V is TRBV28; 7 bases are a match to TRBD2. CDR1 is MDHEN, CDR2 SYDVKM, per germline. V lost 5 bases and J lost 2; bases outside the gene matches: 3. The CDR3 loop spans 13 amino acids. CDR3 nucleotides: TGTGCCAGCAGTCACGGGAGGACCTACGAGCAGTACTTC. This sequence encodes CASSHGRTYEQYF.